This TCR beta chain was profiled in a study of T cells in Graves' hyperthyroidism and ophthalmopathy. Amplification yielded TCR beta CDR3 regions, with RNA transcripts as the source. The HTBI primer set was used in a first-round RT-PCR of the TCR CDR3. TCRdb used MiXCR to reprocess the multiplex PCR reads, holding one entry per CDR3 protein. The data show 450,000 to 650,000 distinct CDR3 sequences, roughly 15% seen once. Germline V CDR1 and CDR2: LNHDA, SQIVND (reference sequence). Trimming pared 9 bases from V and 3 bases from J, leaving 14 bases between. The CDR3 length is 13 residues. The receptor's source is a young woman with Graves' ophthalmopathy. The specimen sequenced was blood. The chain carries TRBV19 and TRBJ1-2, with D uncertain. CDR3 amino acids: CASEGGDHYGYTF. CDR3 DNA sequence: TGTGCCAGCGAGGGCGGCGATCACTATGGCTACACCTTC.